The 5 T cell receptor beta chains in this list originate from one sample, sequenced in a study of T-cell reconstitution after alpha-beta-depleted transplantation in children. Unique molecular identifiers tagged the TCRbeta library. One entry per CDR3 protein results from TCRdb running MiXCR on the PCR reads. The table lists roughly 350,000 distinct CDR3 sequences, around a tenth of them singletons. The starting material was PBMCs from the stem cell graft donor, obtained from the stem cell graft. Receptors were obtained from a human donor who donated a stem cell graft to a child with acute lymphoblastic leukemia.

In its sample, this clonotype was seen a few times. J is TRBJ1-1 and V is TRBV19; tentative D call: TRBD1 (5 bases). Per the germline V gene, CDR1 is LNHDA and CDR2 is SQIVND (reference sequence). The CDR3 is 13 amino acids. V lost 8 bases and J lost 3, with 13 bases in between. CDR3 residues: CASLGPLDTEAFF. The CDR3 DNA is TGTGCCAGTCTGGGACCGCTGGACACTGAAGCTTTCTTT.

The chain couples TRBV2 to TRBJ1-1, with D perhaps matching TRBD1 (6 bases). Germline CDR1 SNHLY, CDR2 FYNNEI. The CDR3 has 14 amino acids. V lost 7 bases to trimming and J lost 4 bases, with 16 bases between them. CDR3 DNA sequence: TGTGCCAGCACTAGGGGAGGGGGGAGCACTGAAGCTTTCTTT. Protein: CASTRGGGSTEAFF.

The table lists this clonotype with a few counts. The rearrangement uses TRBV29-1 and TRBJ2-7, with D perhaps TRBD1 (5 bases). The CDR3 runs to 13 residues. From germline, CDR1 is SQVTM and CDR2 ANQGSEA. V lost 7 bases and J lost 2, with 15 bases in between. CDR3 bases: TGCAGCGACCTAAGGGCACAGGCCTACGAGCAGTACTTC. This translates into CSDLRAQAYEQYF.

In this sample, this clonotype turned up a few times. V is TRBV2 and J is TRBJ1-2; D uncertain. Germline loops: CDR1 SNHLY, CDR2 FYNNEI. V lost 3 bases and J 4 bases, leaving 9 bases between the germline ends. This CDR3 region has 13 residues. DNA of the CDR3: TGTGCCAGCAGTGATCGGGAGACCTATGGCTACACCTTC. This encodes CASSDRETYGYTF.

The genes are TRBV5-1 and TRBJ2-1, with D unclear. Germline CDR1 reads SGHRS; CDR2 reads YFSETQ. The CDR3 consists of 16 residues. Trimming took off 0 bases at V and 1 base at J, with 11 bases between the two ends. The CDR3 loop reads CASSLGLGLSYNEQFF. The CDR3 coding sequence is TGCGCCAGCAGCTTGGGTCTGGGCCTTTCCTACAATGAGCAGTTCTTC.